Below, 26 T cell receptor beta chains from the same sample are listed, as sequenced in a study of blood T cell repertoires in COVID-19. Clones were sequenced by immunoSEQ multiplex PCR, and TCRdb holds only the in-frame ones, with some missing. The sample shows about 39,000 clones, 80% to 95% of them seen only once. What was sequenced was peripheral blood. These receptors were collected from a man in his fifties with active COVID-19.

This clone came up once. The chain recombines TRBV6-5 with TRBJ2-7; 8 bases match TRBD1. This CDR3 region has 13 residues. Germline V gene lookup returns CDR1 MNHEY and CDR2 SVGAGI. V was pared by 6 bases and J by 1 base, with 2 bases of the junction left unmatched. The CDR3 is CASRGTGSYEQYF. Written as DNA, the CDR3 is TGTGCCAGCAGGGGGACAGGATCCTACGAGCAGTACTTC.

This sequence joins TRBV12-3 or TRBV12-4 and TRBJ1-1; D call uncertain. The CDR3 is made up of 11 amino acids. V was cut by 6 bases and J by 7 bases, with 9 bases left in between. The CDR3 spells CASSTTGEAFF. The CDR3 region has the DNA TGTGCCAGCAGCACGACTGGTGAAGCTTTCTTT.

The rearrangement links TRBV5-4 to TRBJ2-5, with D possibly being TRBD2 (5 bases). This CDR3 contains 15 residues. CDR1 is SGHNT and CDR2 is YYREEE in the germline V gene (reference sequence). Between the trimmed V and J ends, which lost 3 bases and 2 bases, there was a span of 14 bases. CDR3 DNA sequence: TGTGCCAGCAGCTCCCCGGGAACCCAACAAGAGACCCAGTACTTC. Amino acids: CASSSPGTQQETQYF.

The CDR3 is CASSQYESDRAFF. The CDR3 nucleotides are TGTGCCAGTAGTCAATATGAATCGGACAGAGCTTTCTTT. The chain has TRBV19 and TRBJ1-1; tentative D call: TRBD1 (6 bases). Germline CDR1 LNHDA, CDR2 SQIVND (reference sequence). The CDR3 runs to 13 residues. V was clipped by 5 bases and J by 10 bases, with 17 bases between them.

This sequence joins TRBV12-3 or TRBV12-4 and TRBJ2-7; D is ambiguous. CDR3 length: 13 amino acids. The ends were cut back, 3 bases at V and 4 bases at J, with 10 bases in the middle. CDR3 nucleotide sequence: TGTGCCAGCAGTTTTGACCCGAGGTACGAGCAGTACTTC. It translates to CASSFDPRYEQYF.

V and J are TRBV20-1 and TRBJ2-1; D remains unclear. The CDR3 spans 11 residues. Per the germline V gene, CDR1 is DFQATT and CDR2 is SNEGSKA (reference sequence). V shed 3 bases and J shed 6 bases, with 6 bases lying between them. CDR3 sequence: CSASYLNEQFF. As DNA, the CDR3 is TGCAGTGCTAGTTATCTCAATGAGCAGTTCTTC.

The CDR3, as DNA: TGTGCCAGCAGTTTAAAATACCTTTCCGGGGGCGGGGGTTTTAACTATGGCTACACCTTC. Amino acid sequence: CASSLKYLSGGGGFNYGYTF. The chain employs TRBV27 and TRBJ1-2; D possibly corresponds to TRBD1 (6 bases). The germline V gene has CDR1 MNHEY and CDR2 SMNVEV (reference sequence). The CDR3 has 20 residues. Trimming shortened V by 2 bases and J by 1 base, and 26 bases separated the two germline ends.

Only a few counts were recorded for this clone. The CDR3 region has the DNA TGTGCCAGCAGCGCCCTTGGCGGGAGTTCCGAGCAGTACTTC. This translates into CASSALGGSSEQYF. The V and J genes are TRBV7-9 and TRBJ2-7, with 7 bases identical to TRBD2. Germline lookup yields CDR1 SEHNR and CDR2 FQNEAQ (reference sequence). V was pared by 5 bases and J by 6 bases, with 10 bases of the junction left unmatched. The CDR3 has 14 amino acids.

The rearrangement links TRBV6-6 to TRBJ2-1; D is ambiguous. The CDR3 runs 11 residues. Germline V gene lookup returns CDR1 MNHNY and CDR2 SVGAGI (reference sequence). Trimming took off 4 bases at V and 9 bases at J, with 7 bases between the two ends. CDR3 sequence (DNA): TGTGCCAGCAGTTCCGGGTTTGAGCAGTTCTTC. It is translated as CASSSGFEQFF.

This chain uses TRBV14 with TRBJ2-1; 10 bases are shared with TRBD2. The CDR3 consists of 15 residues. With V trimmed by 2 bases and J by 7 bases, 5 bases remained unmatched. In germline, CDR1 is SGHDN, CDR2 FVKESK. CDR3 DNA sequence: TGTGCCAGCAGCCAACCCGGGACTAGCGTAAATGAGCAGTTCTTC. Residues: CASSQPGTSVNEQFF.

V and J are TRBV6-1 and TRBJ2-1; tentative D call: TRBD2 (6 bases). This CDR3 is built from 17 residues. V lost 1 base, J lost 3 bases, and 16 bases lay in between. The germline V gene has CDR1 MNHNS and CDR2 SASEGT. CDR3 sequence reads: CASSEDGSGPYYNEQFF. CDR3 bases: TGTGCCAGCAGTGAAGACGGGAGCGGGCCCTACTACAATGAGCAGTTCTTC.

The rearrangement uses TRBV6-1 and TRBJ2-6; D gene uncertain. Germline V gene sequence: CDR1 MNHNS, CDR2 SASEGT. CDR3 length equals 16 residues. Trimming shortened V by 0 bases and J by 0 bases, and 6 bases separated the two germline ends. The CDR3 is CASSEAPGSGANVLTF. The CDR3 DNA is TGTGCCAGCAGTGAAGCCCCCGGCTCTGGGGCCAACGTCCTGACTTTC.

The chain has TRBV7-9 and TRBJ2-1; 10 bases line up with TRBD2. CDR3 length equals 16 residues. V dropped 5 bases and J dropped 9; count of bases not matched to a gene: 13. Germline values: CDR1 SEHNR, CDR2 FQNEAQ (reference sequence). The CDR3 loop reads CASSPISSGSRSEQFF. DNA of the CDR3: TGTGCCAGCAGCCCGATTTCTAGCGGGAGTAGGTCTGAGCAGTTCTTC.

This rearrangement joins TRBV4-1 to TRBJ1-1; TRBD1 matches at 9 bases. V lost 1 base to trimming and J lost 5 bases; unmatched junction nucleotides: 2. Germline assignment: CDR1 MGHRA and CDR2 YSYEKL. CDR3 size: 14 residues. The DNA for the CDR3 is TGCGCCAGCAGCCAAGGGGACAGGGTGACTGAAGCTTTCTTT. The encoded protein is CASSQGDRVTEAFF.

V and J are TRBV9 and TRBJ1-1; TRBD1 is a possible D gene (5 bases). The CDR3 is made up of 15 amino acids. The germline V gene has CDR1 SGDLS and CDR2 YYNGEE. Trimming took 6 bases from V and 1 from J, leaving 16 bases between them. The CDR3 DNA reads TGTGCCAGCACCAAGTGGGGGGGAGGGAACACTGAAGCTTTCTTT. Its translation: CASTKWGGGNTEAFF.

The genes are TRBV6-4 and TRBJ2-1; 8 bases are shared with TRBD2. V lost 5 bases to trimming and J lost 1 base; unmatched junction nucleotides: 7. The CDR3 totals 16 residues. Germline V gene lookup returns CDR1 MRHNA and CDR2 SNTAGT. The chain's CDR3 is CASSQGAGGSYNEQFF. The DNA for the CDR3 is TGTGCCAGCAGTCAAGGGGCGGGAGGATCCTACAATGAGCAGTTCTTC.

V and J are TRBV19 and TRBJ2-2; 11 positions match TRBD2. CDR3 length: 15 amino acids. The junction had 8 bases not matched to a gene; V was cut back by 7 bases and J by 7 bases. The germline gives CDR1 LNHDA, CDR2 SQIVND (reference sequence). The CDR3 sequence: CASMTTSGMIGELFF. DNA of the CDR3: TGTGCCAGTATGACGACTAGCGGGATGATCGGGGAGCTGTTTTTT.

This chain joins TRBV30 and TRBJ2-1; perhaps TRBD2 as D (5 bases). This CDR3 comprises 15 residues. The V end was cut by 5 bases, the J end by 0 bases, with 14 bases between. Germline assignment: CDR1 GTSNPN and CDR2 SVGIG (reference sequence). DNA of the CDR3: TGTGCCTGGGGACTCCTGCTTAGCTCCTACAATGAGCAGTTCTTC. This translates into CAWGLLLSSYNEQFF.

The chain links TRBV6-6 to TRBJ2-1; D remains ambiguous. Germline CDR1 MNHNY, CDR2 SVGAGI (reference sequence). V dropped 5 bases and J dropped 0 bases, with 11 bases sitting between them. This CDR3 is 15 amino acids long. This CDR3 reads CASSRRQSSYNEQFF. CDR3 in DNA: TGTGCCAGCAGTCGGAGACAATCCTCCTACAATGAGCAGTTCTTC.

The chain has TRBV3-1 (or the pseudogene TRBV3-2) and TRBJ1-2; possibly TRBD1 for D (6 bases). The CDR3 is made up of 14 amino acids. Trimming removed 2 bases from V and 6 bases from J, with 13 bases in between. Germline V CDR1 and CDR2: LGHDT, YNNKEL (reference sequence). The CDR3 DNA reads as TGTGCCAGCAGCCAATTGGCAGGGGACAATGGCTACACCTTC. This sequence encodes CASSQLAGDNGYTF.

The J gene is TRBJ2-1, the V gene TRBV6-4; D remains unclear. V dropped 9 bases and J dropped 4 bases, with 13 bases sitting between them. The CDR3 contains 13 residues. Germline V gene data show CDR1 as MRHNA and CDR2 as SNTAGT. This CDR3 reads CARELTPYNEQFF. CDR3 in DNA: TGTGCCAGGGAGCTTACTCCTTACAATGAGCAGTTCTTC.

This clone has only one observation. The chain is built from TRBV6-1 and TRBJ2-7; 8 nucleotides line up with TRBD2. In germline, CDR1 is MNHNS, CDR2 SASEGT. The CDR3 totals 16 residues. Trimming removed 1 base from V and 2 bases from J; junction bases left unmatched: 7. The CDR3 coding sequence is TGTGCCAGCAGTGAAGAACCCGCGGGACTAGCCTACGAGCAGTACTTC. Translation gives CASSEEPAGLAYEQYF.

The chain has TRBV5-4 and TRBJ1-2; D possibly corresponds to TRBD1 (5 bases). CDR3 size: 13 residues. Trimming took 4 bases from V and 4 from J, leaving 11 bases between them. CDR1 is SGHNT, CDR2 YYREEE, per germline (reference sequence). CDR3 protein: CASSADSIYGYTF. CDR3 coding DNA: TGTGCCAGCAGCGCCGACAGTATCTATGGCTACACCTTC.

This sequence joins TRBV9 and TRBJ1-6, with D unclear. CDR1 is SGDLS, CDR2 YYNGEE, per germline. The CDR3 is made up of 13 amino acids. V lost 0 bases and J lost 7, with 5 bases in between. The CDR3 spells CASSVVENSPLHF. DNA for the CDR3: TGTGCCAGCAGCGTAGTCGAGAATTCACCCCTCCACTTT.

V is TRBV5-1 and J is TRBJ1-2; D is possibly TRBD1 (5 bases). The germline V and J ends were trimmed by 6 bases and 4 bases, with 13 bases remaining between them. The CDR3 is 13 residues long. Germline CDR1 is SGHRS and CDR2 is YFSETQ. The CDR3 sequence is CASTQGGAYGYTF. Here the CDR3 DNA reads TGCGCCAGCACCCAGGGAGGAGCCTATGGCTACACCTTC.

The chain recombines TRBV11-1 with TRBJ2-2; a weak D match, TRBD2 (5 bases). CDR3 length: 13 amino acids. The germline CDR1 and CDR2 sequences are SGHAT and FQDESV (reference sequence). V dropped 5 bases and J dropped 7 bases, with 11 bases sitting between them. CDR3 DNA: TGTGCCAGCAGCGCGACTACACTCGGGGAGCTGTTTTTT. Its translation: CASSATTLGELFF.